These 15 T cell receptor beta chains originate from one sample sequenced in a study of shared clonotypes between healthy human individuals. Produced via immunoSEQ multiplex PCR; TCRdb's table is partial and in-frame only. The sample holds 1.6 million or so clones, about 96% seen once. The specimen sequenced was naive CD4+ T cells sorted from blood. Described subset: CD45RA+ positively selected. Receptors were obtained from a man aged 25 to 40 in good health.

The chain couples TRBV9 to TRBJ2-5, with D perhaps matching TRBD1 or TRBD2 (6 bases each). Germline CDR1 and CDR2: SGDLS and YYNGEE. Trimming took 4 bases from V and 1 from J, leaving 17 bases between them. The CDR3 contains 16 residues. This CDR3 reads CASSTHKGGSQETQYF. The CDR3 DNA reads TGTGCCAGCAGCACCCATAAGGGGGGAAGCCAAGAGACCCAGTACTTC.

The chain links TRBV27 to TRBJ1-1; a possible D gene is TRBD1 (5 bases). This CDR3 is built from 14 residues. Trimming stripped 6 bases from V and 4 bases from J, with 15 bases between. Germline V gene lookup returns CDR1 MNHEY and CDR2 SMNVEV (reference sequence). The CDR3 reads CASRGQGRSTEAFF. CDR3 DNA: TGTGCCAGCAGGGGTCAGGGCAGAAGCACTGAAGCTTTCTTT.

This chain links TRBV15 with TRBJ2-7, with 7 bases lining up with TRBD2. The CDR3 extends over 17 amino acids. V dropped 0 bases and J dropped 6; count of bases not matched to a gene: 14. CDR1 is LNHNV, CDR2 YYDKDF, per germline (reference sequence). CDR3 protein: CATSREVVGREIREQYF. In nucleotides, the CDR3 is TGTGCCACCAGCAGAGAGGTAGTAGGGCGGGAGATCCGCGAGCAGTACTTC.

The chain combines TRBV6-1 with TRBJ1-4; 8 nucleotides match TRBD1. The CDR3 sequence is 13 residues long. J was trimmed by 8 bases and V by 6 bases; bases with no gene match: 5. Per the germline V gene, CDR1 is MNHNS and CDR2 is SASEGT. CDR3 sequence: CASRVQGGEKLFF. CDR3 nucleotides: TGTGCCAGCAGGGTACAGGGGGGCGAAAAACTGTTTTTT.

V gene TRBV10-3 combines with J gene TRBJ2-7, with D tentatively TRBD1 (7 bases). Between the trimmed V and J ends, which lost 4 bases and 0 bases, there was a span of 13 bases. The V gene's germline CDR1 is ENHRY and CDR2 SYGVKD. The CDR3 extends over 15 amino acids. The chain's CDR3 is CAISGQGGSSYEQYF. The CDR3 DNA sequence: TGTGCCATCAGTGGCCAGGGGGGTAGCTCCTACGAGCAGTACTTC.

The chain links TRBV4-1 to TRBJ2-3; 7 bases are a match to TRBD2. This CDR3 comprises 17 residues. Germline V lookup: CDR1 MGHRA, CDR2 YSYEKL. The V segment lost 0 bases and the J segment 0 bases; nucleotides outside the gene matches: 6. This CDR3 is CASSQEGSGTSTDTQYF. CDR3 bases: TGCGCCAGCAGCCAAGAGGGGAGCGGGACTAGCACAGATACGCAGTATTTT.

The chain joins TRBV6-6 to TRBJ2-7; D is unresolved. Per germline, CDR1 MNHNY and CDR2 SVGAGI (reference sequence). CDR3 length: 15 amino acids. The V end lost 5 bases, the J end lost 2 bases, and 16 bases lay between the germline ends. CDR3 amino acids: CASSPPWTKTYEQYF. The CDR3 region has the DNA TGTGCCAGCAGTCCTCCGTGGACGAAGACCTACGAGCAGTACTTC.

This clone is a singleton in its sample. The V gene is TRBV9, the J gene TRBJ2-1; TRBD2 is a possible D gene (5 bases). Between the trimmed V and J ends, which lost 0 bases and 3 bases, there was a span of 16 bases. The CDR3 spans 17 residues. The germline gives CDR1 SGDLS, CDR2 YYNGEE. The CDR3 DNA reads TGTGCCAGCAGCGTAGGGTACCGGGGAAATCTCTACAATGAGCAGTTCTTC. Its protein product is CASSVGYRGNLYNEQFF.

The rearrangement joins TRBV6-6 to TRBJ1-3; perhaps TRBD1 as D (5 bases). Trimming pared 0 bases from V and 0 bases from J, leaving 9 bases between. The CDR3 totals 16 residues. Germline V gene sequence: CDR1 MNHNY, CDR2 SVGAGI (reference sequence). DNA for the CDR3: TGTGCCAGCAGTTACTCACCGGACATCTCTGGAAACACCATATATTTT. It specifies CASSYSPDISGNTIYF.

CDR3 bases: TGTGCCAGCAGCTTAGTCCGTGGCGCCAAAAATGAAAAACTGTTTTTT. As protein: CASSLVRGAKNEKLFF. The gene calls are TRBV7-9 and TRBJ1-4; D is unclear. CDR1 and CDR2 from the germline V gene are SEHNR and FQNEAQ (reference sequence). This CDR3 contains 16 residues. Trimming removed 1 base at V and 5 bases at J, with 14 bases between.

The J gene is TRBJ2-7, the V gene TRBV5-6; 10 bases fit TRBD2. CDR1 and CDR2 from the germline V gene are SGHDT and YYEEEE. The junction had 9 bases not matched to a gene; V was cut back by 5 bases and J by 10 bases. The CDR3 runs to 13 residues. CDR3 sequence: CASSVPAGGPQYF. CDR3 DNA sequence: TGTGCCAGCAGTGTCCCAGCGGGAGGGCCACAGTACTTC.

The chain links TRBV9 to TRBJ2-3; 11 bases map to TRBD2. The CDR3 has 18 amino acids. Germline V gene sequence: CDR1 SGDLS, CDR2 YYNGEE. The J segment lost 0 bases and the V segment lost 4 bases, leaving 10 bases of the junction unmatched. This CDR3 reads CASSHLALAGGSTDTQYF. The CDR3 DNA sequence: TGTGCCAGCAGCCATCTGGCCCTAGCGGGGGGTAGCACAGATACGCAGTATTTT.

This chain uses TRBV28 with TRBJ1-4; D ambiguous. CDR1 MDHEN and CDR2 SYDVKM come from the germline V gene. The CDR3 length is 11 residues. The ends were cut back, 6 bases at V and 7 bases at J, with 6 bases in the middle. The CDR3 DNA is TGTGCCAGCAGGTCGGGTGAAAAACTGTTTTTT. It encodes CASRSGEKLFF.

V and J are TRBV7-9 and TRBJ2-1; TRBD2 agrees at 14 bases. The CDR3 has 19 residues. Looked up from germline, CDR1 is SEHNR and CDR2 is FQNEAQ (reference sequence). J was trimmed by 7 bases and V by 0 bases; bases with no gene match: 11. CDR3 DNA: TGTGCCAGCAGCTTAGCCGGGACTAGCGGGAGTTCTATGGTAAATGAGCAGTTCTTC. Its protein is CASSLAGTSGSSMVNEQFF.

The chain combines TRBV21-1 with TRBJ2-7; the table names TRBD2, a call not compared with the DNA. TRBV21-1 is reported as a pseudogene. CDR3 length: 16 residues. As DNA, the CDR3 is TGTGCCAGCAGCAGGCTACAGGTCGGGGGTTCCTACGAGCAGTACTTC. Protein: CASSRLQVGGSYEQYF.